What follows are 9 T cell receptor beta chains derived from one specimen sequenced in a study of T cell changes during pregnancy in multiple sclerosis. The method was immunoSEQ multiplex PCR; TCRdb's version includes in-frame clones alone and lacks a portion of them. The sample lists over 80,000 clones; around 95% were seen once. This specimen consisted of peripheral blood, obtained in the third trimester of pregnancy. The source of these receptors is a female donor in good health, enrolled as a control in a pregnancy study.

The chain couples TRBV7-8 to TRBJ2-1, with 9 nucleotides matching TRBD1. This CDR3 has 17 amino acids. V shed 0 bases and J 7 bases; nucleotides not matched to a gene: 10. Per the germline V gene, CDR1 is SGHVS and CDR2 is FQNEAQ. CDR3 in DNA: TGTGCCAGCAGCTTAGCCCCGGGACAGGGTCGCCGGAATGAGCAGTTCTTC. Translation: CASSLAPGQGRRNEQFF.

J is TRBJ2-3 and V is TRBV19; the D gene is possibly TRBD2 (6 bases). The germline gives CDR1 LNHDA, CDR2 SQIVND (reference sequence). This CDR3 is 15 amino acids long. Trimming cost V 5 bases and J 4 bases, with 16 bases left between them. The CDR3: CASSVEGLWADTQYF. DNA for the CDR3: TGTGCCAGTAGTGTGGAGGGATTGTGGGCAGATACGCAGTATTTT.

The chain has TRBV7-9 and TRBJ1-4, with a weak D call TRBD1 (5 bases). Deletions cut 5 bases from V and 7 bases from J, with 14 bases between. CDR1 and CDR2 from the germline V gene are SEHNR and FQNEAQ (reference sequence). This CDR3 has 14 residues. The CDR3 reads CASSPDGRGEKLFF. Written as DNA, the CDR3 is TGTGCCAGCAGCCCGGACGGAAGGGGTGAAAAACTGTTTTTT. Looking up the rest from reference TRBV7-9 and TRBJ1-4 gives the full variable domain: DTGVSQNPRHKITKRGQNVTFRCDPISEHNRLYWYRQTLGQGPEFLTYFQNEAQLEKSRLLSDRFSAERPKGSFSTLEIQRTEQGDSAMYLCASSPDGRGEKLFFGSGTQLSVL.

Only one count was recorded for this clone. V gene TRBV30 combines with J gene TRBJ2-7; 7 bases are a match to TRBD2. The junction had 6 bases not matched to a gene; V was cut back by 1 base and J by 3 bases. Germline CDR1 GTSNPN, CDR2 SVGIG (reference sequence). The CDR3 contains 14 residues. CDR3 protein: CAWSGLADDYEQYF. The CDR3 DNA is TGTGCCTGGAGTGGCCTAGCGGATGACTACGAGCAGTACTTC.

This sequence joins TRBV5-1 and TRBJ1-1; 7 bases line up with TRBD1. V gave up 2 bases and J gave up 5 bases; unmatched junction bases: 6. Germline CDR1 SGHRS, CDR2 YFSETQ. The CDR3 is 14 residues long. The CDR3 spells CASSFSTGDTEAFF. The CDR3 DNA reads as TGCGCCAGCAGCTTTTCAACAGGGGATACTGAAGCTTTCTTT.

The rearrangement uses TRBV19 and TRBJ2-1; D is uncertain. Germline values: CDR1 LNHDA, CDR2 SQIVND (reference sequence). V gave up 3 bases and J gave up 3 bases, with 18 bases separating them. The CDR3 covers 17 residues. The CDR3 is CASSITHSPLHYNEQFF. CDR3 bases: TGTGCCAGTAGTATTACGCACAGCCCCCTTCACTACAATGAGCAGTTCTTC.

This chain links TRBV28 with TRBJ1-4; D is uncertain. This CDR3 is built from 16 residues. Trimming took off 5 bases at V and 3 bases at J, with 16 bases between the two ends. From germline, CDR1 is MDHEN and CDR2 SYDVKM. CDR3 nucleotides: TGTGCCAGCAGTCTCCGGTGGCTTGCGGCTAATGAAAAACTGTTTTTT. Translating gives CASSLRWLAANEKLFF.

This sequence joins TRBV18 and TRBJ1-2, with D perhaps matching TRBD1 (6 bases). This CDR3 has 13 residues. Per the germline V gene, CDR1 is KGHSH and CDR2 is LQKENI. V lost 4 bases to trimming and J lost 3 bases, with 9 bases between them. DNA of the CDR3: TGTGCCAGCTCACAAAACAGGGACTATGGCTACACCTTC. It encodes CASSQNRDYGYTF.

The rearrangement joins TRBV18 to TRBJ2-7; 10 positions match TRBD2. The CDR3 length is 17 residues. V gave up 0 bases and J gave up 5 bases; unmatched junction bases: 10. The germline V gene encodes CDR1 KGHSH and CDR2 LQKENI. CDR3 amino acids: CASSPPPEREGRDEQYF. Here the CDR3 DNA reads TGTGCCAGCTCACCACCTCCGGAGCGGGAGGGCCGAGACGAGCAGTACTTC.